This paragraph reports one TCR beta chain. Everyone who took part was 18 to 89 years old, and they came from about 25 US areas. Two negative PCRs, clearance, or symptom resolution had been documented for recovered Cohort 3 donors. In the authors' workflow: Nucleated cell counts were estimated from reference gene primer amplification. Measured with immunoSEQ multiplex PCR; TCRdb has only the in-frame clones, and not every one. That table furnishes V, J and clone size, whereas the DNA furnished D and trimming. Here the sample spans about 250,000 clones, over 75% being singletons. This sample was taken from a study of blood T cell repertoires in COVID-19. Across the study: The cDNA or gDNA used as material had been derived from T cells, B-cell-depleted T cells, or PBMCs.

There are 16 residues in the CDR3. Trimming took 7 bases from V and 0 from J, leaving 18 bases between them. The germline CDR1 and CDR2 sequences are LNHDA and SQIVND (reference sequence). Sequenced input: PBMCs or T cells enriched from blood (not recorded which). The clonotype originates from a man between 40 and 49 years old who had recovered from COVID-19. This rearrangement joins TRBV19 to TRBJ1-1; D not resolved. CDR3 region: CASKTRTRGMNTEAFF. The DNA of the CDR3 is TGTGCCAGTAAAACCAGGACCCGAGGGATGAACACTGAAGCTTTCTTT.